Shown below are 22 T cell receptor beta chains from a single sample sequenced in a study of CD8+ T cells in alopecia areata. Following extraction, RNA underwent reverse transcription to cDNA, which served as the sequencing template. Measured with immunoSEQ multiplex PCR; TCRdb has only the in-frame clones, and not every one. The sample counts about 110,000 clones, none seen once; the ten largest own 20%. Sequencing was performed on lesional skin. The source is a C3H/HeJ mouse with alopecia areata. MHC haplotype of the strain: H2-k.

This clone was detected only a few times. The gene symbols are mouse symbols. The read terminates 4 residues ahead of where the CDR3 ends, so the germline J gene completes it. V usage is TRBV13-1 and J usage is TRBJ1-1; 7 bases match TRBD1. Trimming at V came to 0 bases and at J to 3 bases, leaving 2 bases not matched to a gene. CDR1 is NSHNY, CDR2 SYGAGN, per germline. The CDR3 has 14 amino acids. CDR3 in amino acids: CASSDDRGHTEVFF. CDR3 DNA, as far as it was read: TGTGCCAGCAGTGATGACAGGGGTCACACA.

This clone was recorded a few times. The listed genes are named as in mouse. Sequencing ends 4 residues short of the CDR3 end; the germline J gene provides the rest. V gene TRBV1 combines with J gene TRBJ2-5; 7 nucleotides line up with TRBD2. The CDR3 runs 16 residues. V trimming: 0 bases; J trimming: 3 bases; junction bases outside the gene matches: 6. Per the germline V gene, CDR1 is NSQYPW and CDR2 is LRSPGD (reference sequence). Here the CDR3 reads CTCSADPPGGQDTQYF. CDR3 bases read: TGCACCTGCAGTGCAGACCCTCCGGGGGGGCAAGAC.

This clone was seen a few times. Gene labels here are mouse ones. The read gets to within 4 residues of the CDR3 end, and the germline J gene fills in the rest. J is TRBJ2-1 and V is TRBV1; TRBD2 agrees at 12 bases. This CDR3 is built from 16 residues. Germline V gene data show CDR1 as NSQYPW and CDR2 as LRSPGD (reference sequence). V was pared by 1 base and J by 6 bases, with 4 bases of the junction left unmatched. CDR3 amino acids: CTCSAVTGGARAEQFF. Incomplete CDR3 DNA: TGCACCTGCAGTGCAGTGACTGGGGGGGCGCGTGCT.

This clone was detected a few times. Any gene name here is a mouse gene name. The read ends 4 residues shy of where the CDR3 ends; the end is completed using the germline J gene. The chain couples TRBV17 to TRBJ2-5, with D maybe TRBD1 (6 bases). Germline values: CDR1 MNHDT, CDR2 YYDKIL. The CDR3 runs 11 residues. The CDR3 reads CASRQGDTQYF. Incomplete CDR3 DNA: TGTGCTAGCAGGCAGGGGGAC.

This clone was recorded a few times. All gene names here are mouse names. The CDR3 is cut off 4 residues early in the read; its end comes from the germline J gene. The rearrangement joins TRBV13-3 to TRBJ1-4; TRBD1 might be the D (6 bases). The ends were cut back, 10 bases at V and 5 bases at J, with 15 bases in the middle. The CDR3 runs 13 residues. CDR1 and CDR2 (germline): NNHDY, SYVADS. CDR3 protein: CASVDRKNERLFF. The DNA read from the CDR3 is TGTGCCTCGGTGGACAGAAAAAACGAA.

On this clone: Mouse germline and gene names are used. The CDR3 extends 4 residues past the end of the read, so its final part is completed from the germline J gene. The J gene is TRBJ2-1, the V gene TRBV13-1; the D is unclear. Trimming stripped 3 bases from V and 3 bases from J, with 10 bases between. The CDR3 extends over 14 amino acids. Germline V gives CDR1 NSHNY, CDR2 SYGAGN. CDR3 amino acids: CASSAETLYAEQFF. The CDR3 DNA, read in part, is TGTGCCAGCAGTGCCGAGACACTCTATGCT.

This clone occurred a few times. All gene names here are mouse names. The read ends 4 residues shy of where the CDR3 ends; the end is completed using the germline J gene. V and J are TRBV13-2 and TRBJ2-1, with 9 nucleotides matching TRBD2. The V and J ends lost 0 bases and 0 bases, in that order; junction bases with no gene match: 1. Germline values: CDR1 NNHNN, CDR2 SYGAGS (reference sequence). The CDR3 totals 16 residues. CDR3 DNA, as far as it was read: TGTGCCAGCGGTGATGCTGGGGGGGATAACTATGCT. Translation: CASGDAGGDNYA. The whole CDR3 is CASGDAGGDNYAEQFF.

In regard to this clone: TCRdb lists a protein that is different at residue 11 from the translated DNA; the protein given here uses the DNA translation. Any gene name here is a mouse gene name. The read stops 3 residues short of the end of the CDR3; the missing end is completed from the germline J gene. This rearrangement joins TRBV1 to TRBJ1-6, with a weak D call TRBD1 (5 bases). TRBJ1-6 is known as an ORF, though its function is uncertain. Germline CDR1 NSQYPW, CDR2 LRSPGD (reference sequence). The CDR3 is 14 residues long. V was clipped by 3 bases and J by 5 bases, with 8 bases between them. CDR3 DNA, as far as it was read: TGCACCTGCAGTGCCCAGGGAGATAATTCGCCC. This encodes CTCSAQGDNSP. The entire CDR3 protein is CTCSAQGDNSPLYF.

In the case of this clone: Genes here carry mouse names. The read falls 4 residues short of the CDR3 end, and the missing part is taken from the germline J gene. The chain is built from TRBV13-3 and TRBJ2-2; 9 bases are a match to TRBD1. This CDR3 has 16 amino acids. The ends lost 0 bases at V and 4 bases at J; junction bases unmatched: 4. Germline loops: CDR1 NNHDY, CDR2 SYVADS. CDR3 bases read: TGTGCCAGCAGTGATGCAGCGGGACAGGGCACCGGG. This encodes CASSDAAGQGTG. The full CDR3 is CASSDAAGQGTGQLYF.

The table lists this clone with a few counts. Gene names refer to mouse genes. Coverage ceases 4 residues before the CDR3 finishes, and the germline J gene fills in the end. This chain connects TRBV13-3 to TRBJ1-4, with 10 bases matching TRBD1. The CDR3 consists of 16 residues. The V gene's germline CDR1 is NNHDY and CDR2 SYVADS. V was pared by 1 base and J by 4 bases, with 4 bases of the junction left unmatched. The CDR3 reads CASSDPGQGGNERLFF. The part of the CDR3 DNA that was read is TGTGCCAGCAGTGATCCAGGACAGGGGGGCAACGAA.

This clone was counted between two and nine times. Mouse gene names and germline throughout. The read finishes 4 residues shy of the CDR3 end, and the germline J gene is used to complete it. The gene calls are TRBV13-3 and TRBJ1-4; 9 positions match TRBD1. Per the germline V gene, CDR1 is NNHDY and CDR2 is SYVADS. The V gene end was trimmed by 0 bases and the J gene end by 5 bases; junction bases not matched to a gene: 8. This CDR3 region has 17 residues. Here the CDR3 reads CASSDGDREEENERLFF. The sequenced CDR3 bases are TGTGCCAGCAGTGATGGGGACAGGGAGGAGGAGAACGAA. Together with reference TRBV13-3 and TRBJ1-4, the CDR3 gives the full variable domain: EAAVTQSPRSKVAVTGGKVTLSCHQTNNHDYMYWYRQDTGHGLRLIHYSYVADSTEKGDIPDGYKASRPSQENFSLILELASLSQTAVYFCASSDGDREEENERLFFGHGTKLSVL.

To note about this clone: Genes and germline come from the mouse. The read gets to within 4 residues of the CDR3 end, and the germline J gene fills in the rest. This sequence joins TRBV13-3 and TRBJ1-4; 11 bases are a match to TRBD1. Trimming removed 3 bases from V and 1 base from J; junction bases left unmatched: 2. Germline CDR1 NNHDY, CDR2 SYVADS. The CDR3 totals 16 residues. Partial CDR3 DNA: TGTGCCAGCAGTGTGGGGACAGGGGGTTCCAACGAA. This sequence encodes CASSVGTGGSNE. The CDR3 in its entirety is CASSVGTGGSNERLFF.

This clone came up a few times. All gene names here are mouse names. The read ends 4 residues before the CDR3 terminus; that terminus is restored from the germline J gene. The chain uses TRBV16 and TRBJ2-3; 12 bases align to TRBD2. J was trimmed by 0 bases and V by 5 bases; bases with no gene match: 3. Germline CDR1 SGHSA, CDR2 FRNQAP. The CDR3 runs to 16 residues. Here the CDR3 reads CASSPDWGGSAETLYF. Partial CDR3 DNA: TGTGCAAGCAGCCCGGACTGGGGGGGGAGTGCAGAA.

This clone was seen a few times. Gene names refer to mouse genes. The read gets to within 4 residues of the CDR3 end, and the germline J gene fills in the rest. The chain employs TRBV13-2 and TRBJ2-1, with 7 bases aligning to TRBD1. The ends lost 4 bases at V and 3 bases at J; junction bases unmatched: 4. The germline V gene encodes CDR1 NNHNN and CDR2 SYGAGS (reference sequence). The CDR3 is made up of 14 amino acids. The DNA read from the CDR3 is TGTGCCAGCGGTCCGGGACAGTTCTATGCT. Translated, it gives CASGPGQFYA. The entire CDR3 protein is CASGPGQFYAEQFF.

This clone was recorded a few times. Mouse gene names apply. The CDR3 end falls 4 residues outside the read, so it is completed with the germline J gene. The rearrangement links TRBV19 to TRBJ2-3; 9 bases agree with TRBD1. V lost 2 bases and J lost 3; bases outside the gene matches: 4. Germline V gene sequence: CDR1 FNHDT, CDR2 SITEND (reference sequence). CDR3 size: 15 residues. The CDR3 here is CASSMGDRVAETLYF. The CDR3 bases that were read are TGTGCCAGCAGTATGGGGGACAGGGTGGCAGAA.

This clone was picked up a small number of times. The genes and germline here are from mouse. The read ends 4 residues shy of where the CDR3 ends; the end is completed using the germline J gene. The rearrangement links TRBV1 to TRBJ2-7; the match to TRBD2 covers 7 bases. The CDR3 spans 14 residues. V lost 1 base and J lost 2; bases outside the gene matches: 2. Germline V lookup: CDR1 NSQYPW, CDR2 LRSPGD (reference sequence). CDR3 amino acids: CTCSAVWGAYEQYF. Incomplete CDR3 DNA: TGCACCTGCAGTGCAGTTTGGGGGGCCTAT.

This clone was detected a few times. The TCRdb protein fails to match the DNA translation at residue 11; the protein reported here was translated from the DNA. Gene names and germline match the mouse. The read stops 3 residues short of the end of the CDR3; the missing end is completed from the germline J gene. The genes are TRBV5 and TRBJ1-3; 12 bases are a match to TRBD1. The CDR3 spans 14 residues. Germline V lookup: CDR1 LGHNA, CDR2 YNLKQL (reference sequence). The CDR3 bases that were read are TGTGCCAGCAGCCCGGGACAGGGGGCTGGTACG. It specifies CASSPGQGAGT. From start to end, the CDR3 is CASSPGQGAGTLYF.

This clone has just a few counts. Gene names are mouse gene names. The CDR3 end falls 4 residues outside the read, so it is completed with the germline J gene. The V call is TRBV13-3, the J call TRBJ2-5, with 9 positions matching TRBD2. The CDR3 is 13 amino acids. CDR1 is NNHDY and CDR2 is SYVADS in the germline V gene. CDR3 in amino acids: CASNPGLGDTQYF. CDR3 DNA, as far as it was read: TGTGCCAGCAACCCGGGACTGGGAGAC.

This clone was observed many times. Gene names and germline match the mouse. The read stops 4 residues short of the end of the CDR3; the missing end is completed from the germline J gene. The chain uses TRBV13-3 and TRBJ2-1, with 13 bases matching TRBD2. V lost 6 bases, J lost 3 bases, and 3 bases stayed unmatched. The germline V gene encodes CDR1 NNHDY and CDR2 SYVADS. The CDR3 totals 15 residues. Here the CDR3 reads CASKGLGGRYAEQFF. The part of the CDR3 DNA that was read is TGTGCCAGCAAAGGACTGGGGGGGCGCTATGCT.

Note on this clone: Any gene name here is a mouse gene name. The CDR3 goes on 4 residues after the read ends, and that part is filled in from the germline J gene. The J gene is TRBJ2-3, the V gene TRBV13-3; a weak D match, TRBD1 (6 bases). The CDR3 runs 16 residues. From germline, CDR1 is NNHDY and CDR2 SYVADS. Trimming took off 0 bases at V and 1 base at J, with 12 bases between the two ends. The covered CDR3 bases are TGTGCCAGCAGTGATGGGGGACAAGGACGTGCAGAA. Translated, it gives CASSDGGQGRAE. The whole CDR3 region reads CASSDGGQGRAETLYF.

Notes on this clone: Mouse gene names apply. The CDR3 end lies 4 residues beyond the end of the read and is filled in from the germline J gene. The rearrangement joins TRBV1 to TRBJ2-1; D is possibly TRBD1 (7 bases). The V and J ends lost 0 bases and 3 bases respectively, with 12 bases between them. Germline V gene lookup returns CDR1 NSQYPW and CDR2 LRSPGD (reference sequence). The CDR3 has 16 residues. The CDR3 sequence: CTCSAEGQGGYAEQFF. CDR3 DNA, as far as it was read: TGCACCTGCAGTGCAGAAGGGCAGGGGGGCTATGCT.

This clone was detected only a few times. Germline and genes here are mouse. The read ends 4 residues before the CDR3 terminus; that terminus is restored from the germline J gene. This chain links TRBV13-3 with TRBJ2-7, with TRBD1 matching over 7 bases. The V gene's germline CDR1 is NNHDY and CDR2 SYVADS. The CDR3 length is 13 residues. After removal of 7 bases from V and 0 bases from J, the junction contained 4 bases not matched to a gene. Partial CDR3 DNA: TGTGCCAGCGAGGGACAGTCCTCCTAT. Translated, it gives CASEGQSSY. The entire CDR3 reads CASEGQSSYEQYF.